This T cell receptor beta chain was profiled in a study of vaccination and CD4 T cells after COVID-19. Treatment in this sample: roughly 11-day PBMC culture with coronavirus spike peptide pools or control peptides (ViraFEST assay). There were positive PCR dates ranging from March to December 2020, all predating US Alpha, Beta and Delta variants. A remark on this clonotype: Antigen: not known.

With 5 bases removed from V and 1 base from J, the gap between germline ends came to 7 bases. The CDR3 spans 13 residues. In germline, CDR1 is SGHTA, CDR2 FQGTGA. CD4+ T cells that had been cultured provided DNA sequenced with the Oncomine TCR Beta short-read assay. TCRdb called the PCR reads again in MiXCR, with one record for every CDR3 protein. The table lists more than 10,000 distinct CDR3 sequences, roughly 58% of them singletons, with approximately 12% in the top ten. This chain links TRBV7-3 with TRBJ2-3, with D tentatively TRBD1 (5 bases). The origin of this receptor is a human donor who had recovered from COVID-19. Sequenced input: CD4+ T cells from blood, cultured in vitro. CDR3 in DNA: TGTGCCAGCAGCGTGACAGGCACAGATACGCAGTATTTT. It specifies CASSVTGTDTQYF.